The 2 T cell receptor beta chains listed next were all sequenced from one sample in a study of cytomegalovirus exposure and HLA in healthy donors. Primers included in the PCR were 60 Vbeta and 13 Jbeta primers. Assay used: immunoSEQ multiplex PCR; TCRdb lists only in-frame clones, some missing. This repertoire shows some 160,000 clones, around 80% found once; its top ten account for 1.1% to 1.5%. The material sequenced was PBMCs. These receptors all come from a male donor in good health and CMV-seronegative.

Only a few counts were recorded for this clone. CDR3 bases: TGTGCCTGGAGTGTACTAGGCGGATCCTACGAGCAGTACTTC. It specifies CAWSVLGGSYEQYF. The rearrangement uses TRBV30 and TRBJ2-7, with D possibly TRBD2 on 5 matching bases. There are 14 residues in the CDR3. The V end lost 0 bases, the J end lost 1 base, and 10 bases lay between the germline ends. Germline V gene data show CDR1 as GTSNPN and CDR2 as SVGIG (reference sequence).

This chain links TRBV27 with TRBJ1-5; no firm D call. The CDR3 is made up of 13 amino acids. Germline CDR1 MNHEY, CDR2 SMNVEV (reference sequence). V shed 3 bases and J shed 6 bases, with 9 bases lying between them. The CDR3 loop is CASSFGDGQPQHF. DNA of the CDR3: TGTGCCAGCAGTTTCGGGGATGGTCAGCCCCAGCATTTT.